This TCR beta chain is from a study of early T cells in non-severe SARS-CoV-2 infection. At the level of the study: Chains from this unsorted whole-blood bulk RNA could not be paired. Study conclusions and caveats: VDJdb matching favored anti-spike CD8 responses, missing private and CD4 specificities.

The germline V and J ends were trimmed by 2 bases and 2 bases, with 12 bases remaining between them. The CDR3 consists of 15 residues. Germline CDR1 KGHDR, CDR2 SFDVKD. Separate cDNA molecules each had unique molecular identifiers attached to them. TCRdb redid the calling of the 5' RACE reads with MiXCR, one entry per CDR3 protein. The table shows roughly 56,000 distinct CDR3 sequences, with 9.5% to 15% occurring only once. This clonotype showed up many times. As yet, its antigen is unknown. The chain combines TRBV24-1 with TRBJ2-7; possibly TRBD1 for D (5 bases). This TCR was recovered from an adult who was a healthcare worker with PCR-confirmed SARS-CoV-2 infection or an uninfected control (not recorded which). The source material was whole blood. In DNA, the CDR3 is TGTGCCACCAGTGATTCGAGGACAAGGACCTACGAGCAGTACTTC. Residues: CATSDSRTRTYEQYF.